Shown below are 32 T cell receptor beta chains from a single sample sequenced in a study of response to subunit inactivated influenza vaccine. MiXCR was run by TCRdb on the RT-PCR reads, yielding one entry per CDR3 protein. The sample comprises about 300,000 distinct CDR3 sequences, approximately 21% of which are singletons, and 10% rests with the top ten. The sample consisted of PBMCs from blood, taken less than 22 months after vaccination. The receptors originated from a man between 50 and 75 years old who received an inactivated influenza vaccine.

The table lists this clonotype with many counts. The V call is TRBV7-2, the J call TRBJ2-4, with TRBD1 matching 8 bases. In germline, CDR1 is SGHTA, CDR2 FQGNSA. The CDR3 contains 17 residues. With 0 bases clipped from V and 3 bases from J, the junction kept 7 bases outside the gene matches. CDR3 DNA sequence: TGTGCCAGCAGCTTAGCACTGACAGGGGCTTACAAAAACATTCAGTACTTC. Translation: CASSLALTGAYKNIQYF.

V is TRBV4-3 and J is TRBJ1-2; maybe TRBD1 (5 bases). The CDR3 contains 15 residues. Trimming shortened V by 0 bases and J by 3 bases, and 11 bases separated the two germline ends. Germline V gene lookup returns CDR1 LGHNA and CDR2 YSLEER. CDR3 nucleotide sequence: TGCGCCAGCAGCCAAGATGATGGGGGAGACTATGGCTACACCTTC. Its translation is CASSQDDGGDYGYTF.

The chain recombines TRBV7-2 with TRBJ2-7; D not resolved. Germline lookup yields CDR1 SGHTA and CDR2 FQGNSA. The CDR3 has 13 residues. V gave up 6 bases and J gave up 2 bases, with 11 bases separating them. The CDR3 reads CASSSRYAYEQYF. The DNA for the CDR3 is TGTGCCAGCAGTTCCCGATACGCCTACGAGCAGTACTTC.

The chain is built from TRBV20-1 and TRBJ2-7; 8 bases line up with TRBD1. The CDR3 is 14 residues long. CDR1 is DFQATT, CDR2 SNEGSKA, per germline (reference sequence). With V trimmed by 7 bases and J by 2 bases, 10 bases remained unmatched. The CDR3 DNA follows: TGCAGTGTTACCCCCGTGACAGGGGCCTACGAGCAGTACTTC. This codes for CSVTPVTGAYEQYF.

This clonotype was picked up many times. The rearrangement joins TRBV5-1 to TRBJ1-1; a weak D match, TRBD1 (6 bases). The CDR3 has 16 amino acids. V was trimmed by 4 bases and J by 5 bases, leaving 21 bases between them. Germline V lookup: CDR1 SGHRS, CDR2 YFSETQ. CDR3 nucleotide sequence: TGCGCCAGCAGCCAAAGACCTCAGGGGAGTGGTACTGAAGCTTTCTTT. This codes for CASSQRPQGSGTEAFF.

V usage is TRBV6-5 and J usage is TRBJ1-5; the match to TRBD1 covers 7 bases. CDR1 and CDR2 (germline): MNHEY, SVGAGI. V gave up 4 bases and J gave up 4 bases; unmatched junction bases: 7. The CDR3 extends over 15 amino acids. This chain's CDR3 is CASSSLQGGNQPQHF. In DNA, the CDR3 is TGTGCCAGCAGTTCTCTCCAGGGGGGAAATCAGCCCCAGCATTTT.

A note on this clonotype: A read error may account for a junction end that differs from germline. This chain joins TRBV7-7 and TRBJ2-5; 10 bases match TRBD2. The CDR3 runs to 16 residues. Germline CDR1 SSHAT, CDR2 FNYEAQ (reference sequence). The CDR3 protein is CASSPLAGALQETQYF. The CDR3 region has the DNA TGTGCTAGCAGCCCTCTAGCGGGGGCTTTACAAGAGACCCAGTACTTC.

This clonotype has just a few counts. The CDR3 sequence is CASSSPGQGNEQFF. The CDR3 DNA is TGTGCCAGCAGTTCCCCGGGACAGGGCAATGAGCAGTTCTTC. This chain uses TRBV12-3 or TRBV12-4 with TRBJ2-1, with 9 bases that match TRBD1. Trimming cost V 4 bases and J 6 bases; bases outside gene matches: 4. The CDR3 covers 14 residues.

This clonotype has more than one count but fewer than ten. The V call is TRBV27, the J call TRBJ1-2; 10 bases fit TRBD1. The CDR3 totals 17 residues. The V and J ends lost 5 bases and 1 base, in that order; junction bases with no gene match: 10. CDR1 is MNHEY and CDR2 is SMNVEV in the germline V gene (reference sequence). The CDR3: CASSTRQGARGNYGYTF. The CDR3 DNA is TGTGCCAGCAGTACTCGACAGGGGGCAAGGGGTAACTATGGCTACACCTTC.

This clonotype appeared a few times. This chain connects TRBV15 to TRBJ1-3, with D tentatively TRBD1 (6 bases). V was cut by 5 bases and J by 2 bases, with 10 bases left in between. This CDR3 comprises 14 residues. Germline CDR1 and CDR2: LNHNV and YYDKDF (reference sequence). The DNA for the CDR3 is TGTGCCACCAGCTGGGGGCGGGCTGGAAACACCATATATTTT. Translated: CATSWGRAGNTIYF.

The chain carries TRBV5-1 and TRBJ2-1; D is tentatively TRBD1 or TRBD2 (5 bases each). V shed 6 bases and J shed 6 bases, with 19 bases lying between them. The CDR3 loop spans 15 amino acids. CDR1 and CDR2 from the germline V gene are SGHRS and YFSETQ. The CDR3 DNA reads TGCGCCAGCACTGCCGGGACCACAACATCCAATGAGCAGTTCTTC. Translation: CASTAGTTTSNEQFF.

This clonotype was detected many times. The chain combines TRBV6-1 with TRBJ2-3; no definite D call. The CDR3 has 14 amino acids. Germline CDR1 MNHNS, CDR2 SASEGT. Trimming removed 5 bases from V and 0 bases from J, with 9 bases in between. Written as DNA, the CDR3 is TGTGCCAGCAGTCGGATGCCTAGCACAGATACGCAGTATTTT. Its protein is CASSRMPSTDTQYF.

The chain recombines TRBV5-1 with TRBJ1-1; D possibly corresponds to TRBD1 (6 bases). The CDR3 runs 13 residues. V lost 0 bases and J 5 bases, leaving 8 bases between the germline ends. Germline CDR1 SGHRS, CDR2 YFSETQ. CDR3 nucleotides: TGCGCCAGCAGCTTGGTCACAGGGACTGAAGCTTTCTTT. Translating it yields CASSLVTGTEAFF. Together with reference TRBV5-1 and TRBJ1-1, the CDR3 gives the full variable domain: KAGVTQTPRYLIKTRGQQVTLSCSPISGHRSVSWYQQTPGQGLQFLFEYFSETQRNKGNFPGRFSGRQFSNSRSEMNVSTLELGDSALYLCASSLVTGTEAFFGQGTRLTVV.

This clonotype was detected once. This may come from a read error, since a much larger clone is one base off. No conserved phenylalanine or tryptophan ends this CDR3, so it is likely a read error. V gene TRBV28 combines with J gene TRBJ1-1; D is unclear. Between the trimmed V and J ends, which lost 7 bases and 4 bases, there was a span of 19 bases. Germline CDR1 and CDR2: MDHEN and SYDVKM. This CDR3 contains 15 residues. CDR3 protein: CASTPLGRAGTEAFL. CDR3 DNA: TGTGCCAGCACCCCCCTGGGCAGAGCGGGCACTGAAGCTTTCTTA.

This clonotype was detected a few times. A much larger clone is a single base away; this may be a read error. The V call is TRBV11-1, the J call TRBJ2-1; maybe TRBD2 (5 bases). V was pared by 0 bases and J by 8 bases, with 11 bases between. The germline gives CDR1 SGHAT, CDR2 FQDESV (reference sequence). This CDR3 is built from 14 residues. DNA of the CDR3: TGTGCCAGCAGCTTAGCGGGAGAGGGCGATGAGCAGTTCTTC. Translation gives CASSLAGEGDEQFF.

This sequence joins TRBV12-3 or TRBV12-4 and TRBJ1-4; D is uncertain. Trimming left V 1 base short and J 8 bases short, with 5 bases between. The CDR3 length is 12 residues. The CDR3 protein is CASSLEEEKLFF. The DNA for the CDR3 is TGTGCCAGCAGTTTAGAGGAGGAAAAACTGTTTTTT.

As for this clonotype: Without the conserved terminal phenylalanine or tryptophan, this CDR3 likely stems from a read error. V and J are TRBV4-2 and TRBJ1-1, with D unclear. The CDR3 loop spans 15 amino acids. The germline gives CDR1 LGHNA, CDR2 YNFKEQ. V was clipped by 0 bases and J by 1 base, with 9 bases between them. For the CDR3, the DNA is TGTGCCAGCAGCCAAGATAACCACCCGAACACTGAAGCTTTCTCT. Translated: CASSQDNHPNTEAFS.

There are many counts of this clonotype. This sequence joins TRBV7-9 and TRBJ1-4, with 8 bases that match TRBD1. This CDR3 has 14 amino acids. CDR1 and CDR2 (germline): SEHNR, FQNEAQ (reference sequence). J gave up 7 bases and V 1 base, and 2 bases lay outside the gene matches. The CDR3 DNA is TGTGCCAGCAGCTTAGGACAGGGGTTTGAAAAACTGTTTTTT. This sequence encodes CASSLGQGFEKLFF.

This clonotype appeared a few times. The V call is TRBV12-3 or TRBV12-4, the J call TRBJ1-5, with D unclear. The CDR3 loop spans 15 amino acids. Trimming removed 6 bases from V and 1 base from J, with 13 bases in between. In DNA form, the CDR3 reads TGTGCCAGCAGCAATGAGGGTCTGAGCAATCAGCCCCAGCATTTT. Encoded protein: CASSNEGLSNQPQHF.

The chain recombines TRBV5-1 with TRBJ2-5; the D gene is possibly TRBD1 (6 bases). Germline V gene data show CDR1 as SGHRS and CDR2 as YFSETQ. CDR3 size: 15 residues. The germline V and J ends were trimmed by 6 bases and 5 bases, with 20 bases remaining between them. The CDR3 nucleotides are TGCGCCAGCATGAAAGGGGGACACAAAGGGGAGACCCAGTACTTC. It translates to CASMKGGHKGETQYF.

This chain joins TRBV15 and TRBJ2-1, with 7 bases identical to TRBD2. The CDR3 contains 13 residues. CDR1 and CDR2 from the germline V gene are LNHNV and YYDKDF (reference sequence). V trimming: 6 bases; J trimming: 8 bases; junction bases outside the gene matches: 7. CDR3 region: CATSAGVVDEQFF. DNA for the CDR3: TGTGCCACCAGTGCGGGAGTTGTCGATGAGCAGTTCTTC.

This clonotype was detected a few times. The chain is built from TRBV4-1 and TRBJ1-3; no definite D call. From germline, CDR1 is MGHRA and CDR2 YSYEKL. The V end lost 3 bases, the J end lost 0 bases, and 12 bases lay between the germline ends. The CDR3 extends over 16 amino acids. The DNA of the CDR3 is TGCGCCAGCAGCCAGCCCTACCGGGACTCTGGAAACACCATATATTTT. This sequence encodes CASSQPYRDSGNTIYF.

This clonotype was observed at least ten times. The rearrangement joins TRBV29-1 to TRBJ1-2; no reliable D call. With 5 bases removed from V and 4 bases from J, the gap between germline ends came to 11 bases. The CDR3 spans 12 residues. In germline, CDR1 is SQVTM, CDR2 ANQGSEA. For the CDR3, the DNA is TGCAGCGTTTCGCTTGGGCGCTATGGCTACACCTTC. Its protein is CSVSLGRYGYTF.

The chain couples TRBV28 to TRBJ1-4; D is ambiguous. Trimming removed 8 bases from V and 4 bases from J, with 2 bases in between. The germline V gene encodes CDR1 MDHEN and CDR2 SYDVKM. The CDR3 is 10 residues long. CDR3 amino acids: CASGNEKLFF. CDR3 DNA: TGTGCCAGCGGTAATGAAAAACTGTTTTTT.

Concerning this clonotype itself: Its ends do not fully match the called genes, so a read error is possible. The genes are TRBV20-1 and TRBJ2-5; D possibly corresponds to TRBD2 (5 bases). Germline values: CDR1 DFQATT, CDR2 SNEGSKA (reference sequence). CDR3 size: 14 residues. CDR3 sequence reads: CSGTSGGRGENQYF. The CDR3 DNA reads as TGCAGTGGCACCTCTGGCGGGCGCGGAGAGAACCAGTACTTC.

A remark on this clonotype: At one end the junction does not follow the germline gene, possibly because of a read error. The CDR3 is CASSYSLLGGNSDQPQHF. As DNA, the CDR3 is TGTGCCAGCAGTTACTCCTTACTGGGTGGCAATAGCGATCAGCCCCAGCATTTT. This chain connects TRBV6-5 to TRBJ1-5; D call uncertain. Germline V gene data show CDR1 as MNHEY and CDR2 as SVGAGI. The length of the CDR3 is 18 residues.

The chain carries TRBV12-3 or TRBV12-4 and TRBJ2-1; D remains ambiguous. V gave up 5 bases and J gave up 10 bases, with 9 bases separating them. The CDR3 length is 11 residues. The CDR3 DNA reads TGTGCCAGCAGTCCCGTGGGGGAGCAGTTCTTC. Protein sequence: CASSPVGEQFF.

The chain carries TRBV7-9 and TRBJ2-7; no clear D. Trimming removed 4 bases from V and 1 base from J, with 11 bases in between. This CDR3 has 14 amino acids. Per germline, CDR1 SEHNR and CDR2 FQNEAQ (reference sequence). DNA for the CDR3: TGTGCCAGCAGCTCAGCCCCTAAATCCTACGAGCAGTACTTC. Its translation: CASSSAPKSYEQYF.

This clonotype appeared a few times. The V gene is TRBV12-3 or TRBV12-4, the J gene TRBJ1-3; no definite D call. Trimming cost V 5 bases and J 5 bases, with 10 bases left between them. The CDR3 spans 13 residues. In DNA, the CDR3 is TGTGCCAGCAGTACCCTATATAGAAACACCATATATTTT. Translating it yields CASSTLYRNTIYF.

The chain carries TRBV15 and TRBJ2-2; D uncertain. This CDR3 comprises 14 residues. Germline CDR1 LNHNV, CDR2 YYDKDF (reference sequence). The V end was cut by 0 bases, the J end by 4 bases, with 6 bases between. The CDR3 sequence: CATSRDSFTGELFF. In DNA form, the CDR3 reads TGTGCCACCAGCAGAGATTCGTTCACCGGGGAGCTGTTTTTT.

Only one count was recorded for this clonotype. This chain uses TRBV7-2 with TRBJ2-7; a possible D gene is TRBD2 (5 bases). Germline loops: CDR1 SGHTA, CDR2 FQGNSA. The V and J ends lost 3 bases and 3 bases respectively, with 12 bases between them. This CDR3 region has 14 residues. The CDR3 DNA sequence: TGTGCCAGCAGCTTGGATGCGGGTGGCTACGAGCAGTACTTC. It yields the protein CASSLDAGGYEQYF.

This clonotype has only a few counts. This sequence joins TRBV2 and TRBJ1-5; D unclear. V gave up 8 bases and J gave up 4 bases, with 12 bases separating them. This CDR3 contains 13 residues. CDR1 and CDR2 from the germline V gene are SNHLY and FYNNEI. CDR3 sequence: CASGQQSNQPQHF. In nucleotides, the CDR3 is TGTGCCAGCGGCCAACAGTCGAATCAGCCCCAGCATTTT.